Listed here are 8 T cell receptor beta chains from one sample, sequenced in a study of shared clonotypes between healthy human individuals. Profiled with immunoSEQ multiplex PCR; TCRdb holds only in-frame clones, not every one. The sample has about 1.1 million clones; around three quarters are singletons. Sequencing was carried out using memory CD4+ T cells from PBMCs. Regarding subset: CD45RA-negative fraction. The receptors were gathered from a man younger than 30 in good health. Some clones in this sample may be carry-over from other donors' samples.

The chain combines TRBV30 with TRBJ1-2; D might be TRBD1 (6 bases). Trimming removed 2 bases from V and 2 bases from J, with 12 bases in between. CDR3 length equals 14 residues. Germline CDR1 GTSNPN, CDR2 SVGIG (reference sequence). The CDR3 DNA is TGTGCCTGGAGTAGGACAGTCGGGAACTATGGCTACACCTTC. Amino acid sequence: CAWSRTVGNYGYTF.

The CDR3 sequence: CASSPGAQTQYF. The CDR3 bases are TGTGCCAGCAGTCCAGGGGCTCAGACCCAGTACTTC. The V gene is TRBV28, the J gene TRBJ2-5; possibly TRBD1 for D (6 bases). Trimming removed 5 bases from V and 6 bases from J, with 10 bases in between. Germline CDR1 is MDHEN and CDR2 is SYDVKM. The CDR3 length is 12 residues.

Worth noting for this clone: This may come from a read error, since a much larger clone is one base off. The J gene is TRBJ1-2, the V gene TRBV28; D is unresolved. Trimming left V 3 bases short and J 3 bases short, with 5 bases between. Germline-derived CDR1 and CDR2 are MDHEN and SYDVKM. The CDR3 loop spans 12 amino acids. The CDR3 protein is CASSFQDYGYTF. The CDR3, as DNA: TGTGCCAGCAGTTTCCAGGACTATGGCTACACCTTC.

A note on this clone: The same CDR3 is also encoded by other DNA sequences in this sample. This chain links TRBV28 with TRBJ1-4; the match to TRBD1 covers 7 bases. This CDR3 contains 13 residues. Per the germline V gene, CDR1 is MDHEN and CDR2 is SYDVKM. J gave up 8 bases and V 3 bases, and 3 bases lay outside the gene matches. Written as DNA, the CDR3 is TGTGCCAGCAGTTTCGGAGGGGGCGAAAAACTGTTTTTT. This encodes CASSFGGGEKLFF.

In DNA form, the CDR3 reads TGTGCCAGTAGTATCAACGGACAGGGATGGTACGAGCAGTACTTC. Amino acids: CASSINGQGWYEQYF. This chain joins TRBV19 and TRBJ2-7; TRBD1 agrees at 8 bases. The germline gives CDR1 LNHDA, CDR2 SQIVND (reference sequence). The CDR3 consists of 15 residues. V shed 3 bases, J shed 4 bases, and the junction held 8 bases outside the gene matches.

This clone was detected ten times or more. The J gene is TRBJ2-3, the V gene TRBV7-6; 8 bases align to TRBD2. The CDR3 length is 16 residues. Germline loops: CDR1 SGHVS, CDR2 FNYEAQ. V was clipped by 1 base and J by 0 bases; unmatched bases: 3. CDR3 sequence: CASSLEASGSTDTQYF. CDR3 DNA: TGTGCCAGCAGCTTAGAGGCTAGCGGGAGCACAGATACGCAGTATTTT. Supplemented by reference TRBV7-6 and TRBJ2-3, the full variable domain reads GAGVSQSPRYKVTKRGQDVALRCDPISGHVSLYWYRQALGQGPEFLTYFNYEAQQDKSGLPNDRFSAERPEGSISTLTIQRTEQRDSAMYRCASSLEASGSTDTQYFGPGTRLTVL.

This chain connects TRBV7-8 to TRBJ1-2, with D unclear. The CDR3 length is 12 residues. The germline V gene encodes CDR1 SGHVS and CDR2 FQNEAQ. V shed 4 bases and J shed 7 bases, with 10 bases lying between them. The CDR3 DNA is TGTGCCAGCAGCTCCGGGAACCCTGGCTACACCTTC. The encoded protein is CASSSGNPGYTF. The full variable domain, with the rest looked up from reference TRBV7-8 and TRBJ1-2, is GAGVSQSPRYKVAKRGQDVALRCDPISGHVSLFWYQQALGQGPEFLTYFQNEAQLDKSGLPSDRFFAERPEGSVSTLKIQRTQQEDSAVYLCASSSGNPGYTFGSGTRLTVV.

The chain joins TRBV9 to TRBJ2-2; D gene ambiguous. The CDR3 has 17 residues. Germline V gives CDR1 SGDLS, CDR2 YYNGEE. V was clipped by 1 base and J by 0 bases, with 13 bases between them. The CDR3 spells CASSVRRSRPNTGELFF. The CDR3 DNA is TGTGCCAGCAGCGTAAGGAGAAGCAGACCGAACACCGGGGAGCTGTTTTTT.